The next 31 T cell receptor beta chains were all read from a single sample in a study of early stage breast cancer tumors. The data were produced by immunoSEQ multiplex PCR, yet TCRdb's version contains in-frame clones alone and is incomplete. The sample shows roughly 30,000 clones, about four fifths of them seen only once. The sequenced sample consisted of blood. Receptors originate from a person aged 45-60 years with breast cancer.

The V call is TRBV18, the J call TRBJ2-1; no reliable D call. Germline V gives CDR1 KGHSH, CDR2 LQKENI. V gave up 5 bases and J gave up 8 bases, with 13 bases separating them. This CDR3 is built from 13 residues. The CDR3 region is CASSFQGGDEQFF. In DNA form, the CDR3 reads TGTGCCAGCTCATTCCAAGGTGGCGATGAGCAGTTCTTC.

The chain recombines TRBV27 with TRBJ2-7; maybe TRBD2 (5 bases). From germline, CDR1 is MNHEY and CDR2 SMNVEV (reference sequence). With 3 bases removed from V and 5 bases from J, the gap between germline ends came to 8 bases. This CDR3 has 12 amino acids. Here the CDR3 reads CASSFRGNEQYF. The CDR3 DNA is TGTGCCAGCAGTTTCCGAGGGAACGAGCAGTACTTC.

The chain has TRBV15 and TRBJ1-1; D gene unclear. Germline assignment: CDR1 LNHNV and CDR2 YYDKDF (reference sequence). This CDR3 region has 14 residues. With 1 base removed from V and 5 bases from J, the gap between germline ends came to 11 bases. Here the CDR3 DNA reads TGTGCCACCAGCAGAGCTACAGTGGGGACTGAAGCTTTCTTT. This gives the protein CATSRATVGTEAFF.

The chain links TRBV5-1 to TRBJ2-7; 9 positions match TRBD2. CDR1 and CDR2 from the germline V gene are SGHRS and YFSETQ. V lost 1 base and J lost 7; bases outside the gene matches: 3. The CDR3 has 13 amino acids. CDR3 sequence: CASSLLREGEQYF. The CDR3 region has the DNA TGCGCCAGCAGCTTGTTGCGGGAGGGAGAGCAGTACTTC.

This clone was counted between two and nine times. J is TRBJ1-4 and V is TRBV19; D gene unclear. This CDR3 spans 14 amino acids. CDR1 and CDR2 (germline): LNHDA, SQIVND (reference sequence). Trimming shortened V by 7 bases and J by 0 bases, and 9 bases separated the two germline ends. CDR3 coding DNA: TGTGCCAGTAATGAAGACGCAACTAATGAAAAACTGTTTTTT. It encodes CASNEDATNEKLFF.

For the CDR3, the DNA is TGTGCCAGCAGCTTATCCCCAGGCTACGAGCAGTACTTC. This sequence encodes CASSLSPGYEQYF. The genes are TRBV7-3 and TRBJ2-7; D gene uncertain. In germline, CDR1 is SGHTA, CDR2 FQGTGA. The CDR3 has 13 residues. Trimming shortened V by 2 bases and J by 3 bases, and 8 bases separated the two germline ends.

The CDR3 bases are TGTGCCAGCTCTCCGCAGGGGTATGAGACCCAGTACTTC. This codes for CASSPQGYETQYF. The gene calls are TRBV18 and TRBJ2-5; maybe TRBD1 (6 bases). The CDR3 loop spans 13 amino acids. V was trimmed by 6 bases and J by 5 bases, leaving 13 bases between them. The germline V gene has CDR1 KGHSH and CDR2 LQKENI.

V is TRBV10-3 and J is TRBJ2-7; a possible D gene is TRBD2 (6 bases). The length of the CDR3 is 14 residues. V lost 1 base and J lost 1, with 8 bases in between. Looked up from germline, CDR1 is ENHRY and CDR2 is SYGVKD. CDR3 DNA: TGTGCCATCAGTGAGTTAGCGGAGTCCTACGAGCAGTACTTC. Its translation is CAISELAESYEQYF.

This chain uses TRBV4-1 with TRBJ2-5; D is undetermined. This CDR3 is 13 amino acids long. Per germline, CDR1 MGHRA and CDR2 YSYEKL. Trimming shortened V by 8 bases and J by 1 base, and 11 bases separated the two germline ends. CDR3 sequence reads: CASALWSQETQYF. The CDR3 DNA follows: TGCGCCAGCGCTCTCTGGAGCCAAGAGACCCAGTACTTC.

This clone was observed a few times. The chain carries TRBV2 and TRBJ2-7; D call uncertain. Per germline, CDR1 SNHLY and CDR2 FYNNEI. The CDR3 is made up of 12 amino acids. V gave up 5 bases and J gave up 1 base, with 6 bases separating them. DNA for the CDR3: TGTGCCAGCAGTCTGGGGTCCTACGAGCAGTACTTC. Its translation: CASSLGSYEQYF.

V is TRBV5-1 and J is TRBJ1-2; D not resolved. Trimming shortened V by 0 bases and J by 2 bases, and 5 bases separated the two germline ends. CDR3 length equals 13 residues. Germline lookup yields CDR1 SGHRS and CDR2 YFSETQ. This chain's CDR3 is CASSLGQNYGYTF. Here the CDR3 DNA reads TGCGCCAGCAGCTTGGGACAAAACTATGGCTACACCTTC.

This clone was counted only a few times. This chain uses TRBV5-4 with TRBJ1-3, with unresolved D. The CDR3 loop spans 13 amino acids. Trimming removed 4 bases from V and 0 bases from J, with 5 bases in between. CDR1 SGHNT and CDR2 YYREEE come from the germline V gene (reference sequence). This CDR3 is CASSPISGNTIYF. The CDR3 DNA reads TGTGCCAGCAGCCCAATCTCTGGAAACACCATATATTTT.

The chain uses TRBV18 and TRBJ1-5; no definite D call. Looked up from germline, CDR1 is KGHSH and CDR2 is LQKENI. Trimming stripped 5 bases from V and 5 bases from J, with 16 bases between. The CDR3 is 15 residues long. The CDR3 DNA reads as TGTGCCAGCTCAACTCCCAGCAAGGCTTATCAGCCCCAGCATTTT. Encoded protein: CASSTPSKAYQPQHF. Drawing the rest from reference TRBV18 and TRBJ1-5, the complete variable domain is NAGVMQNPRHLVRRRGQEARLRCSPMKGHSHVYWYRQLPEEGLKFMVYLQKENIIDESGMPKERFSAEFPKEGPSILRIQQVVRGDSAAYFCASSTPSKAYQPQHFGDGTRLSIL.

J is TRBJ2-7 and V is TRBV4-1, with TRBD1 as a possible D gene (6 bases). The V end was cut by 3 bases, the J end by 4 bases, with 16 bases between. Germline CDR1 MGHRA, CDR2 YSYEKL. The CDR3 spans 15 residues. DNA of the CDR3: TGCGCCAGCAGCCAGAAGACAGGAAGTCGATACGAGCAGTACTTC. Amino acid sequence: CASSQKTGSRYEQYF.

This clone was counted only a few times. The rearrangement joins TRBV2 to TRBJ2-5, with 12 bases identical to TRBD2. CDR1 SNHLY and CDR2 FYNNEI come from the germline V gene. With 7 bases clipped from V and 4 bases from J, the junction kept 13 bases outside the gene matches. The CDR3 consists of 17 residues. CDR3 nucleotides: TGTGCCAGCACCCCCCTAGGGGCTAGCGGGGGGGCAGAGACCCAGTACTTC. Translation: CASTPLGASGGAETQYF.

This clone showed up just once. V and J are TRBV7-3 and TRBJ2-2; no clear D gene. Germline loops: CDR1 SGHTA, CDR2 FQGTGA. This CDR3 comprises 16 residues. Trimming left V 3 bases short and J 0 bases short, with 11 bases between. The CDR3 DNA sequence: TGTGCCAGCAGCTTCCTAGGTCGGACGAACACCGGGGAGCTGTTTTTT. Translation gives CASSFLGRTNTGELFF.

The J gene is TRBJ1-1, the V gene TRBV27; no firm D call. This CDR3 is 12 amino acids long. V dropped 6 bases and J dropped 0 bases, with 5 bases sitting between them. Germline V CDR1 and CDR2: MNHEY, SMNVEV (reference sequence). The DNA of the CDR3 is TGTGCCAGCAGGCACTTGAACACTGAAGCTTTCTTT. Translated: CASRHLNTEAFF.

The rearrangement joins TRBV11-2 to TRBJ2-5; a possible D gene is TRBD2 (5 bases). The V gene lost 5 bases and the J gene lost 5 bases, with 15 bases spanning the gap. The CDR3 is 14 amino acids. Germline loops: CDR1 SGHAT, CDR2 FQNNGV. The CDR3 nucleotides are TGTGCCAGCAGCCGAGATAGCGTTAAGGAGACCCAGTACTTC. Encoded protein: CASSRDSVKETQYF.

The rearrangement uses TRBV7-3 and TRBJ2-3; D gene ambiguous. The CDR3 consists of 15 residues. Trimming took 2 bases from V and 4 from J, leaving 13 bases between them. Germline values: CDR1 SGHTA, CDR2 FQGTGA. The DNA for the CDR3 is TGTGCCAGCAGCTTAGCAGCCCCTGGCCCAGATACGCAGTATTTT. This sequence encodes CASSLAAPGPDTQYF.

The J gene is TRBJ2-7, the V gene TRBV18; the match to TRBD2 covers 8 bases. The V gene end was trimmed by 2 bases and the J gene end by 5 bases; junction bases not matched to a gene: 8. Germline-derived CDR1 and CDR2 are KGHSH and LQKENI. The CDR3 sequence is 15 residues long. The CDR3 DNA reads TGTGCCAGCTCACCAGGAAGCGGGAGACTGAACGAGCAGTACTTC. This codes for CASSPGSGRLNEQYF. Combining the CDR3 with reference TRBV18 and TRBJ2-7 gives the whole variable domain NAGVMQNPRHLVRRRGQEARLRCSPMKGHSHVYWYRQLPEEGLKFMVYLQKENIIDESGMPKERFSAEFPKEGPSILRIQQVVRGDSAAYFCASSPGSGRLNEQYFGPGTRLTVT.

The count of this clone is one. The V and J genes are TRBV5-1 and TRBJ1-1; 10 nucleotides line up with TRBD1. Germline CDR1 is SGHRS and CDR2 is YFSETQ. J gave up 6 bases and V 5 bases, and 10 bases lay outside the gene matches. The CDR3 runs 15 residues. Here the CDR3 DNA reads TGCGCCAGCAGATTGTCCGGGACAGGGGAAGCTGAAGCTTTCTTT. It encodes CASRLSGTGEAEAFF.

Concerning this clone itself: An end of the junction differs from the germline gene, which may be a read error. The rearrangement joins TRBV30 to TRBJ2-3, with D perhaps TRBD2 (6 bases). The CDR3 sequence is 13 residues long. From germline, CDR1 is GTSNPN and CDR2 SVGIG (reference sequence). In DNA form, the CDR3 reads TGTGCCTGGAGTTGGGACTTCACAGATGCGCAGTATTTT. Its translation is CAWSWDFTDAQYF.

The rearrangement uses TRBV28 and TRBJ2-1; a possible D gene is TRBD2 (5 bases). The CDR3 is 15 residues long. The germline CDR1 and CDR2 sequences are MDHEN and SYDVKM. V was shortened by 5 bases and J by 4 bases, with 15 bases between the two germline ends. The CDR3 loop reads CASSLAALGYNEQFF. The CDR3 DNA reads as TGTGCCAGCAGTCTAGCTGCTCTAGGGTACAATGAGCAGTTCTTC.

The chain has TRBV23-1 and TRBJ2-5; 13 bases align to TRBD2. TRBV23-1 is recorded as an ORF, its role being uncertain. There are 16 residues in the CDR3. Trimming at V came to 8 bases and at J to 1 base, leaving 7 bases not matched to a gene. Here the CDR3 DNA reads TGCGCCAGCGCCCCGACTAGCGGGGGGTCCCAAGAGACCCAGTACTTC. Residues: CASAPTSGGSQETQYF.

V is TRBV5-6 and J is TRBJ1-4; D is uncertain. Trimming cost V 4 bases and J 8 bases, with 21 bases left between them. Germline assignment: CDR1 SGHDT and CDR2 YYEEEE. This CDR3 contains 16 residues. The CDR3 sequence is CASSPKGADGWEKLFF. The DNA of the CDR3 is TGTGCCAGCAGCCCAAAGGGCGCGGACGGATGGGAAAAACTGTTTTTT.

This clone was seen just once. The chain carries TRBV5-1 and TRBJ2-5, with 16 bases fitting TRBD2. Germline V gene sequence: CDR1 SGHRS, CDR2 YFSETQ. The length of the CDR3 is 17 residues. The V gene end was trimmed by 0 bases and the J gene end by 5 bases; junction bases not matched to a gene: 4. CDR3 nucleotides: TGCGCCAGCAGCTTGGCCGGGACTAGCGGGAGGGCGGAGACCCAGTACTTC. This codes for CASSLAGTSGRAETQYF.

This chain links TRBV7-6 with TRBJ2-3; TRBD2 matches at 13 bases. Germline-derived CDR1 and CDR2 are SGHVS and FNYEAQ. The V segment lost 0 bases and the J segment 6 bases; nucleotides outside the gene matches: 6. This CDR3 has 17 residues. CDR3 amino acids: CASSLAKGTSGEDTQYF. CDR3 nucleotide sequence: TGTGCCAGCAGCTTAGCGAAGGGGACTAGCGGGGAGGATACGCAGTATTTT.

The chain combines TRBV27 with TRBJ1-6, with TRBD1 identical over 12 bases. V lost 5 bases, J lost 4 bases, and 12 bases stayed unmatched. Looked up from germline, CDR1 is MNHEY and CDR2 is SMNVEV (reference sequence). The length of the CDR3 is 19 residues. This CDR3 reads CASSPTGTGGGSYNSPLHF. The CDR3 DNA reads as TGTGCCAGCAGTCCCACCGGGACAGGGGGCGGATCTTATAATTCACCCCTCCACTTT.

By share of the sample, this clone is medium-sized (0.01 to 0.1%). This rearrangement joins TRBV11-1 to TRBJ1-2, with 8 bases aligning to TRBD1. Looked up from germline, CDR1 is SGHAT and CDR2 is FQDESV (reference sequence). This CDR3 comprises 14 residues. V lost 1 base and J lost 7; bases outside the gene matches: 5. The CDR3 sequence is CASSLGQGRCGYTF. CDR3 in DNA: TGTGCCAGCAGCTTAGGACAGGGGCGGTGTGGCTACACCTTC.

The chain combines TRBV11-3 with TRBJ2-2; no firm D call. Trimming pared 6 bases from V and 4 bases from J, leaving 12 bases between. There are 14 residues in the CDR3. CDR1 is SGHNT, CDR2 YENEEA, per germline. DNA of the CDR3: TGTGCCAGCAGGGGCCCCTCGAGCACCGGGGAGCTGTTTTTT. Amino acids: CASRGPSSTGELFF.

The rearrangement joins TRBV7-3 to TRBJ2-2; TRBD2 might be the D (6 bases). CDR1 is SGHTA and CDR2 is FQGTGA in the germline V gene. V lost 4 bases to trimming and J lost 7 bases, with 7 bases between them. The CDR3 is 12 amino acids. The CDR3 sequence: CASSSGGGELFF. In DNA form, the CDR3 reads TGTGCCAGCAGCTCCGGGGGCGGGGAGCTGTTTTTT.